These 17 T cell receptor beta chains were sequenced from one sample in a study of blood T cells in healthy people across ages. Using a J-beta primer mix together with a sample-barcoded 5' primer, a second PCR was run for about 6 to 11 cycles. Each CDR3 protein gets one entry after TCRdb re-called the 5' RACE reads with MiXCR. The sample includes some 760,000 distinct CDR3 sequences, roughly 25% of them seen just once. These data are also associated with another study on T cells of mothers and their children.

Sequenced material: blood. The receptor source for this set is a boy younger than 18 in good health.

This clonotype was recorded many times. Sequence at one end of the junction differs from germline and may be a read error. The V call is TRBV5-1, the J call TRBJ2-2; D is ambiguous. CDR1 and CDR2 from the germline V gene are SGHRS and YFSETQ. The CDR3 covers 13 residues. The DNA for the CDR3 is TGTGCCAGCAGCTTAGAAGGGACCGGGGAGCTGTTTTTT. Its protein is CASSLEGTGELFF.

The sample holds a few counts of this clonotype. This chain links TRBV28 with TRBJ2-5; 8 bases map to TRBD1. Germline CDR1 reads MDHEN; CDR2 reads SYDVKM. The junction had 3 bases not matched to a gene; V was cut back by 7 bases and J by 5 bases. CDR3 length: 12 amino acids. This CDR3 is CASNQGAETQYF. The CDR3 DNA is TGTGCCAGCAACCAGGGGGCGGAGACCCAGTACTTC.

This clonotype was seen a handful of times. The chain carries TRBV27 and TRBJ1-5, with unresolved D. The CDR3 is 14 amino acids. Germline assignment: CDR1 MNHEY and CDR2 SMNVEV (reference sequence). The V end lost 0 bases, the J end lost 4 bases, and 7 bases lay between the germline ends. In DNA, the CDR3 is TGTGCCAGCAGTTTATCGGGAACTAATCAGCCCCAGCATTTT. Protein product: CASSLSGTNQPQHF.

V gene TRBV11-2 combines with J gene TRBJ2-4, with D possibly being TRBD1 (6 bases). The V end was cut by 0 bases, the J end by 1 base, with 16 bases between. This CDR3 is 18 amino acids long. Looked up from germline, CDR1 is SGHAT and CDR2 is FQNNGV. CDR3 sequence: CASSLDLQGNTAKNIQYF. CDR3 bases: TGTGCCAGCAGCTTAGATCTCCAGGGGAACACGGCCAAAAACATTCAGTACTTC. The whole variable domain, remainder taken from reference TRBV11-2 and TRBJ2-4, is EAGVAQSPRYKIIEKRQSVAFWCNPISGHATLYWYQQILGQGPKLLIQFQNNGVVDDSQLPKDRFSAERLKGVDSTLKIQPAKLEDSAVYLCASSLDLQGNTAKNIQYFGAGTRLSVL.

The rearrangement joins TRBV4-3 to TRBJ2-7; 9 bases are a match to TRBD1. Germline CDR1 LGHNA, CDR2 YSLEER. With V trimmed by 1 base and J by 4 bases, 5 bases remained unmatched. This CDR3 is 15 amino acids long. For the CDR3, the DNA is TGCGCCAGCAGCCAAGGGGGACAGGGCCTTTACGAGCAGTACTTC. Protein sequence: CASSQGGQGLYEQYF.

This clonotype was recorded a few times. The chain links TRBV7-9 to TRBJ2-1; 10 positions agree with TRBD1. Losses at the gene ends were 1 base for V and 9 bases for J; bases not matched to a gene: 6. Germline V lookup: CDR1 SEHNR, CDR2 FQNEAQ (reference sequence). The CDR3 runs to 15 residues. CDR3 nucleotide sequence: TGTGCCAGCAGCTTAGAACCGGGACAGGGGTTTGAGCAGTTCTTC. The encoded protein is CASSLEPGQGFEQFF.

The J gene is TRBJ1-4, the V gene TRBV2, with D possibly matching TRBD1 (5 bases). This CDR3 has 16 amino acids. The germline V and J ends were trimmed by 8 bases and 4 bases, with 20 bases remaining between them. Per germline, CDR1 SNHLY and CDR2 FYNNEI. DNA for the CDR3: TGTGCCAGCCTGGGCAACCCGGACACGATTAATGAAAAACTGTTTTTT. Residues: CASLGNPDTINEKLFF.

The CDR3 DNA follows: TGCAGTGCCAGGGGAGGGGAAGTCTACGAGCAGTACTTC. It encodes CSARGGEVYEQYF. The chain recombines TRBV20-1 with TRBJ2-7; D may be TRBD2 (7 bases). The CDR3 spans 13 residues. Trimming took 6 bases from V and 3 from J, leaving 15 bases between them. Germline V gives CDR1 DFQATT, CDR2 SNEGSKA (reference sequence).

This clonotype was picked up a small number of times. The chain couples TRBV28 to TRBJ2-3, with TRBD2 matching over 9 bases. Germline values: CDR1 MDHEN, CDR2 SYDVKM. Germline trimming cut 2 bases from V and 4 bases from J; bases unmatched to any gene: 4. This CDR3 comprises 15 residues. DNA of the CDR3: TGTGCCAGCAGTTTAGTAGCGGGAGTCGCAGATACGCAGTATTTT. This gives the protein CASSLVAGVADTQYF.

The chain links TRBV20-1 to TRBJ1-4; perhaps TRBD1 as D (6 bases). The germline V gene encodes CDR1 DFQATT and CDR2 SNEGSKA (reference sequence). V was trimmed by 6 bases and J by 5 bases, leaving 16 bases between them. The CDR3 runs 14 residues. The CDR3, as DNA: TGCAGTGCCGTTCCGGGACAAATGAATGAAAAACTGTTTTTT. It specifies CSAVPGQMNEKLFF.

V usage is TRBV5-1 and J usage is TRBJ1-5; 7 nucleotides line up with TRBD1. This CDR3 is 18 amino acids long. From germline, CDR1 is SGHRS and CDR2 YFSETQ. V shed 3 bases, J shed 5 bases, and the junction held 17 bases outside the gene matches. The CDR3 region has the DNA TGCGCCAGCAGCTGGATACGACACAGGGGATCCGGACATCAGCCCCAGCATTTT. Translating it yields CASSWIRHRGSGHQPQHF.

The V gene is TRBV6-1, the J gene TRBJ2-3, with 7 bases lining up with TRBD1. The CDR3 loop spans 16 amino acids. V trimming: 6 bases; J trimming: 1 base; junction bases outside the gene matches: 10. Germline CDR1 is MNHNS and CDR2 is SASEGT. The CDR3 DNA sequence: TGTGCCAGCAGCCCCTTGAGGGGGCTAGGCACAGATACGCAGTATTTT. This sequence encodes CASSPLRGLGTDTQYF.

This clonotype was seen more than once but under ten times. The chain joins TRBV24-1 to TRBJ2-5; 7 positions match TRBD1. This CDR3 is built from 15 residues. Germline V lookup: CDR1 KGHDR, CDR2 SFDVKD. Germline trimming cut 3 bases from V and 1 base from J; bases unmatched to any gene: 4. Here the CDR3 DNA reads TGTGCCACCAGTGATCGACAGGGCTTCCAAGAGACCCAGTACTTC. Its protein is CATSDRQGFQETQYF.

This chain links TRBV4-2 with TRBJ1-6; 10 nucleotides agree with TRBD1. This CDR3 has 20 amino acids. Germline values: CDR1 LGHNA, CDR2 YNFKEQ. The ends lost 0 bases at V and 2 bases at J; junction bases unmatched: 10. This chain's CDR3 is CASSQDLGTGDRAYNSPLHF. The CDR3 nucleotides read TGTGCCAGCAGCCAAGACCTCGGGACAGGGGATCGCGCCTATAATTCACCCCTCCACTTT.

There are a few counts of this clonotype. This chain links TRBV9 with TRBJ2-7, with TRBD1 identical over 9 bases. V lost 3 bases, J lost 4 bases, and 8 bases stayed unmatched. Germline CDR1 is SGDLS and CDR2 is YYNGEE. CDR3 size: 15 residues. CDR3 coding DNA: TGTGCCAGCAGCGAGGGACAGGGTAATATGTACGAGCAGTACTTC. This codes for CASSEGQGNMYEQYF. Based on the CDR3 plus reference TRBV9 and TRBJ2-7, the full variable domain is DSGVTQTPKHLITATGQRVTLRCSPRSGDLSVYWYQQSLDQGLQFLIQYYNGEERAKGNILERFSAQQFPDLHSELNLSSLELGDSALYFCASSEGQGNMYEQYFGPGTRLTVT.

This clonotype was seen a handful of times. The chain carries TRBV5-1 and TRBJ2-5; the D gene is possibly TRBD1 (5 bases). The CDR3 is made up of 20 amino acids. The V end was cut by 4 bases, the J end by 5 bases, with 33 bases between. The germline V gene has CDR1 SGHRS and CDR2 YFSETQ. CDR3: CASSRRGSFRTPSEKETQYF. The CDR3 DNA follows: TGCGCCAGCAGCAGAAGGGGCTCCTTCCGGACACCCTCGGAGAAGGAGACCCAGTACTTC.

This chain joins TRBV6-1 and TRBJ2-2, with D uncertain. This CDR3 has 14 amino acids. Germline V gene lookup returns CDR1 MNHNS and CDR2 SASEGT. The V and J ends lost 8 bases and 0 bases respectively, with 10 bases between them. CDR3 coding DNA: TGTGCCAGCGTTCCCGGAACGAACACCGGGGAGCTGTTTTTT. This codes for CASVPGTNTGELFF.